This T cell receptor (beta chain) was observed in a study of T-cell memory formation after mild COVID-19. Study context: TCR clusters were largely donor specific.

Employing constant-segment primers, 5'RACE generated TCR alpha and TCR beta cDNA libraries bearing sample barcodes and UMIs. TCRdb analysed the 5' RACE reads with MiXCR anew, one entry per CDR3 protein. The data show about 560,000 distinct CDR3 sequences, roughly 22% seen once. This clonotype was counted between two and nine times. The target antigen is unknown. The study, taken as a whole, reports: CD4+ clones that contracted lay mainly in CM and EM; CD8+ ones lay in EMRA. From day 15 to 85, contracting clones were balanced between CD4 and CD8, whereas later expanders leaned toward CD4+.

The CDR3 runs 19 residues. CDR1 is SGHRS, CDR2 YFSETQ, per germline. V was pared by 1 base and J by 0 bases, with 8 bases of the junction left unmatched. The sequencing sample was made of PBMCs or a T cell subset sorted from them (not recorded which). The chain couples TRBV5-1 to TRBJ2-4, with 12 bases matching TRBD1. The sequence was obtained from an adult woman who had mild COVID-19 (a few samples of this study predate the infection). Cell type and time point are not known. Written as DNA, the CDR3 is TGCGCCAGCAGCTTGTTTGGGACAGGGGGCTATATAGCCAAAAACATTCAGTACTTC. Translated, it gives CASSLFGTGGYIAKNIQYF.